These 11 T cell receptor beta chains were all obtained from the same sample, sequenced in a study of response to subunit inactivated influenza vaccine. TCRdb reprocessed the RT-PCR reads via MiXCR and lists one record per CDR3 protein. Among fewer than 550,000 distinct CDR3 sequences listed, about 25% were seen once. Sequenced here: CD4+ T cells sorted from PBMCs, sampled 4 to 6 days after vaccination. Every receptor here comes from a man aged 45-60 years who received an inactivated influenza vaccine.

The table lists this clonotype with a few counts. The V gene is TRBV20-1, the J gene TRBJ1-1; D call uncertain. Germline values: CDR1 DFQATT, CDR2 SNEGSKA (reference sequence). The CDR3 sequence is 14 residues long. With 2 bases removed from V and 5 bases from J, the gap between germline ends came to 15 bases. The CDR3 nucleotides are TGCAGTGCTAGACAAGGAGACGGAAGAACTGAAGCTTTCTTT. It encodes CSARQGDGRTEAFF.

This chain connects TRBV6-5 to TRBJ2-3; 11 nucleotides agree with TRBD2. The V gene's germline CDR1 is MNHEY and CDR2 SVGAGI. Trimming removed 2 bases from V and 2 bases from J; junction bases left unmatched: 6. The CDR3 length is 17 residues. The CDR3 spells CASSYPGTSGNTDTQYF. Here the CDR3 DNA reads TGTGCCAGCAGTTACCCAGGGACTAGCGGAAACACAGATACGCAGTATTTT.

The chain employs TRBV6-1 and TRBJ2-7; no firm D call. Trimming removed 4 bases from V and 2 bases from J, with 9 bases in between. Germline V CDR1 and CDR2: MNHNS, SASEGT. This CDR3 spans 13 amino acids. This CDR3 reads CASSVSATYEQYF. The CDR3, as DNA: TGTGCCAGCAGTGTGTCAGCTACCTACGAGCAGTACTTC.

The chain has TRBV5-1 and TRBJ2-2, with D maybe TRBD2 (6 bases). Trimming pared 6 bases from V and 3 bases from J, leaving 15 bases between. Germline V CDR1 and CDR2: SGHRS, YFSETQ. The CDR3 sequence is 15 residues long. The CDR3 nucleotides read TGCGCCAGCAATCTAGCGCTAGACGACACCGGGGAGCTGTTTTTT. The encoded protein is CASNLALDDTGELFF. The variable domain in full, completed from reference TRBV5-1 and TRBJ2-2, reads KAGVTQTPRYLIKTRGQQVTLSCSPISGHRSVSWYQQTPGQGLQFLFEYFSETQRNKGNFPGRFSGRQFSNSRSEMNVSTLELGDSALYLCASNLALDDTGELFFGEGSRLTVL.

In DNA, the CDR3 is TGTGCCAGCAGCCCCCGACGTGCATCGGGGACCCAGTACTTC. Its protein product is CASSPRRASGTQYF. The rearrangement links TRBV7-2 to TRBJ2-5; D uncertain. Germline CDR1 SGHTA, CDR2 FQGNSA. Trimming removed 5 bases at V and 7 bases at J, with 17 bases between. This CDR3 has 14 amino acids.

This clonotype showed up just a few times. The chain links TRBV6-1 to TRBJ1-2, with 7 bases fitting TRBD1. The germline gives CDR1 MNHNS, CDR2 SASEGT. The CDR3 contains 14 residues. The V segment lost 6 bases and the J segment 4 bases; nucleotides outside the gene matches: 8. The CDR3 DNA follows: TGTGCCAGCAGCGTTACCAGGGGGATCTATGGCTACACCTTC. It translates to CASSVTRGIYGYTF.

The table lists this clonotype with a few counts. The chain is built from TRBV4-1 and TRBJ2-3; possibly TRBD2 for D (6 bases). The ends were cut back, 0 bases at V and 2 bases at J, with 18 bases in the middle. The germline V gene has CDR1 MGHRA and CDR2 YSYEKL. The CDR3 sequence is 18 residues long. This CDR3 reads CASSQDYGGWDSTDTQYF. CDR3 nucleotide sequence: TGCGCCAGCAGCCAAGATTATGGCGGGTGGGACTCCACAGATACGCAGTATTTT.

V is TRBV5-1 and J is TRBJ2-7; 10 nucleotides line up with TRBD2. Germline V CDR1 and CDR2: SGHRS, YFSETQ. V lost 4 bases, J lost 2 bases, and 6 bases stayed unmatched. This CDR3 region has 15 residues. The CDR3 here is CASSVVAGGTYEQYF. DNA of the CDR3: TGCGCCAGCAGCGTTGTAGCGGGGGGCACCTACGAGCAGTACTTC.

This clonotype was found a few times. The V call is TRBV12-3 or TRBV12-4, the J call TRBJ1-2, with D possibly TRBD1 on 5 matching bases. The CDR3 runs 15 residues. Between the trimmed V and J ends, which lost 2 bases and 2 bases, there was a span of 12 bases. The CDR3: CASSLMRGGNYGYTF. The CDR3 region has the DNA TGTGCCAGCAGTTTAATGCGGGGCGGGAACTATGGCTACACCTTC.

This clonotype was seen more than once but under ten times. The chain employs TRBV5-1 and TRBJ2-5; D possibly matches TRBD1 or TRBD2 (5 bases each). The CDR3 is 15 amino acids. Germline V gene lookup returns CDR1 SGHRS and CDR2 YFSETQ. V was shortened by 2 bases and J by 5 bases, with 16 bases between the two germline ends. DNA of the CDR3: TGCGCCAGCAGCTTAACCGGGACCTCGACGGAGACCCAGTACTTC. Protein sequence: CASSLTGTSTETQYF.

The J gene is TRBJ2-1, the V gene TRBV29-1; D uncertain. The CDR3 covers 11 residues. V lost 4 bases and J 9 bases, leaving 10 bases between the germline ends. The germline CDR1 and CDR2 sequences are SQVTM and ANQGSEA. CDR3 protein: CSVVWSPEQFF. The CDR3 DNA reads TGCAGCGTTGTCTGGTCGCCTGAGCAGTTCTTC.